The 6 T cell receptor beta chains below were found in one sample sequenced in a study of control samples from healthy donors and cancer patients. Profiled with immunoSEQ multiplex PCR; TCRdb holds only in-frame clones, not every one. The table has approximately 89,000 clones, 70% to 90% seen once. Sequenced material: blood. The receptors derive from a man aged 45-65 years in good health.

For the CDR3, the DNA is TGCGCCAGCAGCTTGCGGGGAACAGGGTCACCCCTCCACTTT. Translated, it gives CASSLRGTGSPLHF. The chain is built from TRBV5-1 and TRBJ1-6; D might be TRBD1 (6 bases). Germline values: CDR1 SGHRS, CDR2 YFSETQ. Trimming pared 1 base from V and 10 bases from J, leaving 12 bases between. The CDR3 spans 14 residues. Full variable domain (remainder filled in from reference TRBV5-1 and TRBJ1-6): KAGVTQTPRYLIKTRGQQVTLSCSPISGHRSVSWYQQTPGQGLQFLFEYFSETQRNKGNFPGRFSGRQFSNSRSEMNVSTLELGDSALYLCASSLRGTGSPLHFGNGTRLTVT.

The chain links TRBV30 to TRBJ2-7, with 7 bases aligning to TRBD2. The CDR3 length is 14 residues. The germline V gene has CDR1 GTSNPN and CDR2 SVGIG (reference sequence). Losses at the gene ends were 0 bases for V and 4 bases for J; bases not matched to a gene: 6. DNA for the CDR3: TGTGCCTGGAGTGTGGGAGGGTCGGCGTACGAGCAGTACTTC. Translated, it gives CAWSVGGSAYEQYF.

This clone has at least ten counts. This sequence joins TRBV25-1 and TRBJ2-2, with 11 bases matching TRBD1. J was trimmed by 4 bases and V by 4 bases; bases with no gene match: 2. The germline CDR1 and CDR2 sequences are MGHDK and SYGVNS. This CDR3 is 15 amino acids long. CDR3 region: CASSAGTGGTGELFF. In DNA form, the CDR3 reads TGTGCCAGCAGTGCTGGGACAGGGGGCACCGGGGAGCTGTTTTTT. The full variable domain, in which reference TRBV25-1 and TRBJ2-2 provide the parts outside the CDR3, is EADIYQTPRYLVIGTGKKITLECSQTMGHDKMYWYQQDPGMELHLIHYSYGVNSTEKGDLSSESTVSRIRTEHFPLTLESARPSHTSQYLCASSAGTGGTGELFFGEGSRLTVL.

The chain is built from TRBV9 and TRBJ2-5; D not resolved. The CDR3 has 12 amino acids. Per germline, CDR1 SGDLS and CDR2 YYNGEE. V was shortened by 0 bases and J by 3 bases, with 3 bases between the two germline ends. The CDR3 DNA sequence: TGTGCCAGCAGCGTAGGAGAAGAGACCCAGTACTTC. This gives the protein CASSVGEETQYF.

V gene TRBV10-2 combines with J gene TRBJ1-5; 11 nucleotides agree with TRBD1. With 0 bases clipped from V and 7 bases from J, the junction kept 2 bases outside the gene matches. This CDR3 comprises 15 residues. Germline V gene sequence: CDR1 WSHSY, CDR2 SAAADI. The CDR3 DNA reads TGCGCCAGCAGTGAGTCCGGGACAGGGGGACAGCCCCAGCATTTT. It translates to CASSESGTGGQPQHF.

This rearrangement joins TRBV25-1 to TRBJ1-2; D remains unclear. V was cut by 3 bases and J by 6 bases, with 14 bases left in between. The CDR3 consists of 14 residues. CDR1 MGHDK and CDR2 SYGVNS come from the germline V gene. The CDR3: CASSDPRGPDGYTF. CDR3 nucleotides: TGTGCCAGCAGTGATCCCCGTGGACCGGATGGCTACACCTTC.